A selection of T cell receptor beta chains follows, all from one sample in a study of blood T cell repertoires in COVID-19. The repertoire was sequenced with immunoSEQ multiplex PCR; TCRdb's copy has only in-frame clones and lacks some. This table has hundreds of thousands of clones, 65% to 90% appearing once. The sequenced sample was peripheral blood. These receptors were taken from a woman over 75 with active or convalescent COVID-19. The CDR3 runs from the conserved cysteine through the conserved F or W. D genes are given only for firm matches. Size tells how often a clone was seen (once, few, many) or the class of an expanded clone, and some rows leave it out.

d_gene: NA
abundance: NA
v_gene: TRBV2
j_gene: TRBJ1-5
CDR3nt: TGTGCCAGCAGTGAAGCGCAGGGGTATAGCAATCAGCCCCAGCATTTT
CDR3aa: CASSEAQGYSNQPQHF

d_gene: TRBD2
abundance: NA
v_gene: TRBV15
j_gene: TRBJ2-5
CDR3nt: TGTGCCACCAGCAGAGATGGGACTAGCGAAGAGACCCAGTACTTC
CDR3aa: CATSRDGTSEETQYF

d_gene: NA
abundance: NA
v_gene: TRBV28
j_gene: TRBJ1-1
CDR3nt: TGTGCCACTCAGGGTAGGGTCACTGAAGCTTTCTTT
CDR3aa: CATQGRVTEAFF

d_gene: NA
abundance: NA
v_gene: TRBV5-6
j_gene: TRBJ1-1
CDR3nt: TGTGCCAGCAGCTTGTTCACAGGGATGAACACTGAAGCTTTCTTT
CDR3aa: CASSLFTGMNTEAFF

d_gene: TRBD1
abundance: few
v_gene: TRBV27
j_gene: TRBJ2-7
CDR3nt: TGTGCCAGCAGTTTAAAGACAGGGGGCTACGAGCAGTACTTC
CDR3aa: CASSLKTGGYEQYF

d_gene: NA
abundance: once
v_gene: TRBV9
j_gene: TRBJ1-5
CDR3nt: TGTGCCAGCAGCGTCGGTCCAGGGATCTACGATCAGCCCCAGCATTTT
CDR3aa: CASSVGPGIYDQPQHF

d_gene: TRBD2
abundance: NA
v_gene: TRBV7-9
j_gene: TRBJ2-3
CDR3nt: TGTGCCAGCAGCGCCTCCGGACTAGCGGGAGTAACAGATACGCAGTATTTT
CDR3aa: CASSASGLAGVTDTQYF

d_gene: NA
abundance: NA
v_gene: TRBV28
j_gene: TRBJ1-2
CDR3nt: TGTGCCAGCCGAGGAGTGGGCTACACCTTC
CDR3aa: CASRGVGYTF

d_gene: NA
abundance: few
v_gene: TRBV6-5
j_gene: TRBJ1-2
CDR3nt: TGTGCCAGCAGTTACCAATCGACAGGACTCTATGGCTACACCTTC
CDR3aa: CASSYQSTGLYGYTF

d_gene: NA
abundance: once
v_gene: TRBV28
j_gene: TRBJ1-5
CDR3nt: TGTGCCAGCAGTTTAACAGAGAACAGCCTCCATAGCAATCAGCCCCAGCATTTT
CDR3aa: CASSLTENSLHSNQPQHF

d_gene: NA
abundance: NA
v_gene: TRBV28
j_gene: TRBJ1-2
CDR3nt: TGTGCCAGCAGTAGAGAGTATGGCTACACCTTC
CDR3aa: CASSREYGYTF

d_gene: NA
abundance: NA
v_gene: TRBV14
j_gene: TRBJ2-1
CDR3nt: TGTGCCAGCACTGCGGACAGCTCCTTTTACAATGAGCAGTTCTTC
CDR3aa: CASTADSSFYNEQFF

d_gene: NA
abundance: NA
v_gene: TRBV7-9
j_gene: TRBJ1-5
CDR3nt: TGTGCCAGCAGCCGCAGTGGGGGGGCGGACAATCAGCCCCAGCATTTT
CDR3aa: CASSRSGGADNQPQHF